The 9 T cell receptor beta chains reported below all come from one sample, sequenced in a study of T-cell reconstitution after alpha-beta-depleted transplantation in children. Preparation of the TCRbeta library involved a method that used unique molecular identifiers. TCRdb re-called the PCR reads through MiXCR, storing one row per CDR3 protein. The table records 75,000 to 90,000 distinct CDR3 sequences, roughly 15% of them present only once. Sequenced here: PBMCs, mostly from graft donor cells, sampled 180 days after TCRalphabeta/CD19-depleted stem cell transplant. The receptors derive from a male patient between 2 and 15 years old who had a stem cell transplant for acute lymphoblastic leukemia, so the T cells may come from the graft donor.

This clonotype was counted between two and nine times. The genes are TRBV7-2 and TRBJ2-7, with D hard to call. Per germline, CDR1 SGHTA and CDR2 FQGNSA. V was clipped by 1 base and J by 0 bases, with 10 bases between them. CDR3 length: 15 residues. The CDR3 loop reads CASSLGRISSYEQYF. Here the CDR3 DNA reads TGTGCCAGCAGCTTAGGGCGGATTAGCTCCTACGAGCAGTACTTC.

This clonotype was counted ten times or more. V usage is TRBV7-2 and J usage is TRBJ2-1, with 10 bases aligning to TRBD1. This CDR3 is built from 15 residues. Germline lookup yields CDR1 SGHTA and CDR2 FQGNSA. The V and J ends lost 3 bases and 7 bases, in that order; junction bases with no gene match: 6. CDR3 amino acids: CASSFWTGGTNEQFF. DNA of the CDR3: TGTGCCAGCAGCTTCTGGACAGGGGGAACGAATGAGCAGTTCTTC.

This clonotype was observed many times. The V gene is TRBV5-1, the J gene TRBJ2-7; the match to TRBD2 covers 13 bases. The V gene end was trimmed by 4 bases and the J gene end by 2 bases; junction bases not matched to a gene: 3. From germline, CDR1 is SGHRS and CDR2 YFSETQ. The CDR3 totals 15 residues. This chain's CDR3 is CASSAGLAGPYEQYF. The CDR3 coding sequence is TGCGCCAGCAGCGCGGGACTAGCGGGGCCCTACGAGCAGTACTTC.

The DNA for the CDR3 is TGTGCCAGCAGCCCCGGGACCCGCAATTCACCCCTCCACTTT. Its translation: CASSPGTRNSPLHF. The V and J genes are TRBV11-2 and TRBJ1-6; possibly TRBD1 for D (5 bases). Trimming removed 5 bases from V and 7 bases from J, with 12 bases in between. This CDR3 is built from 14 residues. Germline CDR1 reads SGHAT; CDR2 reads FQNNGV.

V is TRBV5-6 and J is TRBJ1-2, with D uncertain. The V end lost 4 bases, the J end lost 8 bases, and 15 bases lay between the germline ends. Germline CDR1 is SGHDT and CDR2 is YYEEEE. CDR3 length: 13 amino acids. In DNA form, the CDR3 reads TGTGCCAGCAGCCTACTCAAGCCAAGAGGCTACACCTTC. This translates into CASSLLKPRGYTF.

This chain joins TRBV20-1 and TRBJ1-5, with TRBD1 identical over 8 bases. Germline trimming cut 7 bases from V and 4 bases from J; bases unmatched to any gene: 12. This CDR3 comprises 15 residues. The germline gives CDR1 DFQATT, CDR2 SNEGSKA (reference sequence). The CDR3 nucleotides read TGCAGTGGCCGGACAGGGTGGATTGGGAATCAGCCCCAGCATTTT. Translating gives CSGRTGWIGNQPQHF.

The chain recombines TRBV5-1 with TRBJ2-7, with 7 bases matching TRBD1. Germline trimming cut 0 bases from V and 1 base from J; bases unmatched to any gene: 7. This CDR3 is built from 16 residues. From germline, CDR1 is SGHRS and CDR2 YFSETQ. CDR3 protein: CASSLADRAPSYEQYF. The DNA of the CDR3 is TGCGCCAGCAGCTTGGCCGACAGGGCACCGTCCTACGAGCAGTACTTC. Complete variable domain (other parts from reference TRBV5-1 and TRBJ2-7): KAGVTQTPRYLIKTRGQQVTLSCSPISGHRSVSWYQQTPGQGLQFLFEYFSETQRNKGNFPGRFSGRQFSNSRSEMNVSTLELGDSALYLCASSLADRAPSYEQYFGPGTRLTVT.

The table lists this clonotype with a few counts. The chain combines TRBV7-2 with TRBJ1-2; no reliable D call. Germline CDR1 is SGHTA and CDR2 is FQGNSA. V lost 4 bases, J lost 7 bases, and 7 bases lay in between. There are 11 residues in the CDR3. The CDR3 DNA reads as TGTGCCAGCAGCTCCTGGAGTGGCTACACCTTC. Residues: CASSSWSGYTF.

This clonotype was counted at least ten times. The chain joins TRBV5-1 to TRBJ2-3, with 7 bases fitting TRBD1. The CDR3 sequence is 14 residues long. Trimming removed 0 bases from V and 4 bases from J; junction bases left unmatched: 2. Germline V CDR1 and CDR2: SGHRS, YFSETQ. The CDR3 DNA is TGCGCCAGCAGCTTGGGACAGGGCTCAGATACGCAGTATTTT. This gives the protein CASSLGQGSDTQYF.